The present T cell receptor beta chain was sequenced within a study of multiple sclerosis patients with progressive multifocal leukoencephalopathy. The sample's time point: time of PML onset. A few counts support this clone. Some clones are missing from TCRdb's copy, which holds only in-frame ones; the method was immunoSEQ multiplex PCR. Of 30,000 or so clones in the sample, 80% to 90% were seen once. Trimming pared 5 bases from V and 5 bases from J, leaving 9 bases between. The CDR3 runs to 12 residues. Germline V gene lookup returns CDR1 MDHEN and CDR2 SYDVKM. The J gene is TRBJ1-2, the V gene TRBV28, with D perhaps matching TRBD1 (6 bases). This receptor was identified in a woman aged 40 to 50 with progressive multifocal leukoencephalopathy. The source was PBMCs, collected from a patient treated with natalizumab. Here the CDR3 reads CASSPGQYGYTF. The CDR3 coding sequence is TGTGCCAGCAGTCCCGGACAGTATGGCTACACCTTC.